A single sample gave rise to the 26 T cell receptor beta chains below, sequenced in a study of blood T cell repertoires in COVID-19. The method was immunoSEQ multiplex PCR; TCRdb's version includes in-frame clones alone and lacks a portion of them. This table holds approximately 25,000 clones, 70% to 90% found once. Material for sequencing was peripheral blood. The receptor set was obtained from a human donor with acute or convalescent COVID-19. The donor label of this sample is uncertain.

The rearrangement links TRBV6-6 to TRBJ1-5, with a possible D match to TRBD1 (6 bases). Germline-derived CDR1 and CDR2 are MNHNY and SVGAGI (reference sequence). Trimming took off 10 bases at V and 5 bases at J, with 15 bases between the two ends. The length of the CDR3 is 13 residues. CDR3 bases: TGTGCCACCCAACAGGGAACCCATCAGCCCCAGCATTTT. Translation: CATQQGTHQPQHF.

CDR3 loop: CASSEALAGIGELFF. DNA of the CDR3: TGTGCCAGCAGTGAAGCGCTAGCGGGAATCGGGGAGCTGTTTTTT. The rearrangement links TRBV6-1 to TRBJ2-2, with 9 nucleotides matching TRBD2. The CDR3 length is 15 residues. J lost 7 bases, V lost 0 bases, and 3 bases had no gene match. The germline gives CDR1 MNHNS, CDR2 SASEGT.

The V and J genes are TRBV25-1 and TRBJ1-2, with TRBD1 identical over 8 bases. Germline V gene data show CDR1 as MGHDK and CDR2 as SYGVNS. V trimming: 5 bases; J trimming: 4 bases; junction bases outside the gene matches: 3. This CDR3 contains 13 residues. The CDR3 sequence: CASSKTGVYGYTF. In DNA, the CDR3 is TGTGCCAGCAGTAAGACAGGGGTCTATGGCTACACCTTC.

This clone was counted only a few times. J is TRBJ1-2 and V is TRBV4-2, with D uncertain. The CDR3 is made up of 15 amino acids. V was trimmed by 1 base and J by 0 bases, leaving 9 bases between them. CDR1 is LGHNA and CDR2 is YNFKEQ in the germline V gene. CDR3 in amino acids: CASSQAVFTNYGYTF. The CDR3 DNA reads as TGTGCCAGCAGCCAAGCGGTATTTACTAACTATGGCTACACCTTC.

The chain carries TRBV6-2 or TRBV6-3 and TRBJ2-7; D unresolved. Trimming took off 2 bases at V and 7 bases at J, with 18 bases between the two ends. The length of the CDR3 is 15 residues. Germline values: CDR1 MNHEY, CDR2 SVGEGT. The DNA of the CDR3 is TGTGCCAGCAGTTACGAAGAGACACTCTTGCGAGAGCAGTACTTC. It encodes CASSYEETLLREQYF.

The rearrangement uses TRBV5-4 and TRBJ2-3; no clear D. Germline CDR1 and CDR2: SGHNT and YYREEE (reference sequence). The CDR3 is made up of 14 amino acids. Trimming pared 3 bases from V and 0 bases from J, leaving 8 bases between. The CDR3 DNA is TGTGCCAGCAGCTCCCTCCGGAGCACAGATACGCAGTATTTT. As protein: CASSSLRSTDTQYF.

The chain combines TRBV2 with TRBJ2-3; D is ambiguous. CDR1 and CDR2 from the germline V gene are SNHLY and FYNNEI. This CDR3 is built from 15 residues. Trimming shortened V by 2 bases and J by 1 base, and 10 bases separated the two germline ends. The CDR3 region is CASSELVPGTDTQYF. The CDR3 DNA reads as TGTGCCAGCAGTGAACTAGTTCCGGGCACAGATACGCAGTATTTT. Variable domain in full (rest from reference TRBV2 and TRBJ2-3): EPEVTQTPSHQVTQMGQEVILRCVPISNHLYFYWYRQILGQKVEFLVSFYNNEISEKSEIFDDQFSVERPDGSNFTLKIRSTKLEDSAMYFCASSELVPGTDTQYFGPGTRLTVL.

The chain recombines TRBV7-2 with TRBJ2-3; 9 bases align to TRBD1. The CDR3 runs 16 residues. Germline-derived CDR1 and CDR2 are SGHTA and FQGNSA. Trimming removed 3 bases from V and 1 base from J; junction bases left unmatched: 5. This CDR3 reads CASSFLGQGGTDTQYF. CDR3 DNA sequence: TGTGCCAGCAGCTTCCTGGGACAGGGAGGCACAGATACGCAGTATTTT.

The rearrangement links TRBV5-6 to TRBJ2-5; possibly TRBD2 for D (6 bases). CDR1 is SGHDT, CDR2 YYEEEE, per germline. CDR3 size: 16 residues. Trimming stripped 0 bases from V and 2 bases from J, with 14 bases between. The CDR3 spells CASSLAGGAGQETQYF. In DNA form, the CDR3 reads TGTGCCAGCAGCTTGGCCGGTGGGGCGGGGCAAGAGACCCAGTACTTC.

The chain joins TRBV5-5 to TRBJ1-5; possibly TRBD1 for D (6 bases). This CDR3 has 17 amino acids. V was clipped by 1 base and J by 0 bases, with 14 bases between them. Germline values: CDR1 SGHKS, CDR2 YYEKEE (reference sequence). In DNA, the CDR3 is TGTGCCAGCAGCTTGATTCCGGACAGCGATAGCAATCAGCCCCAGCATTTT. Encoded protein: CASSLIPDSDSNQPQHF.

The J gene is TRBJ2-3, the V gene TRBV19, with D possibly matching TRBD2 (5 bases). The CDR3 is made up of 14 amino acids. Trimming took 5 bases from V and 0 from J, leaving 9 bases between them. Germline V CDR1 and CDR2: LNHDA, SQIVND (reference sequence). CDR3 sequence: CASSEGASTDTQYF. CDR3 nucleotides: TGTGCCAGTAGTGAGGGAGCTAGCACAGATACGCAGTATTTT.

V gene TRBV7-3 combines with J gene TRBJ2-1; D gene uncertain. Per germline, CDR1 SGHTA and CDR2 FQGTGA. This CDR3 spans 14 amino acids. V was trimmed by 5 bases and J by 9 bases, leaving 17 bases between them. CDR3 bases: TGTGCCAGCAGCCAGCTTCTAGGATTCAGTGAGCAGTTCTTC. Translated: CASSQLLGFSEQFF. Full variable domain (outside the CDR3, taken from reference TRBV7-3 and TRBJ2-1): GAGVSQTPSNKVTEKGKYVELRCDPISGHTALYWYRQSLGQGPEFLIYFQGTGAADDSGLPNDRFFAVRPEGSVSTLKIQRTERGDSAVYLCASSQLLGFSEQFFGPGTRLTVL.

This rearrangement joins TRBV7-8 to TRBJ2-7, with 8 bases lining up with TRBD1. The germline gives CDR1 SGHVS, CDR2 FQNEAQ. V shed 5 bases and J 3 bases; nucleotides not matched to a gene: 9. The CDR3 length is 15 residues. CDR3 amino acids: CASSTPGQALYEQYF. DNA for the CDR3: TGTGCCAGCAGCACTCCGGGACAGGCCCTCTACGAGCAGTACTTC.

This chain links TRBV14 with TRBJ1-2; D is possibly TRBD1 (6 bases). Trimming removed 8 bases from V and 2 bases from J, with 21 bases in between. Germline assignment: CDR1 SGHDN and CDR2 FVKESK. The CDR3 has 16 amino acids. In DNA, the CDR3 is TGTGCCAGCTCGGCCCGAGGGGGGGCAAAGAACTATGGCTACACCTTC. Translated: CASSARGGAKNYGYTF.

The chain combines TRBV7-2 with TRBJ2-3; D may be TRBD2 (5 bases). The CDR3 spans 16 residues. The V end was cut by 0 bases, the J end by 4 bases, with 14 bases between. Germline V lookup: CDR1 SGHTA, CDR2 FQGNSA. The CDR3 DNA sequence: TGTGCCAGCAGCTTAGCGCCCCCGGGATCGGCAGATACGCAGTATTTT. It translates to CASSLAPPGSADTQYF.

This rearrangement joins TRBV19 to TRBJ1-5; D is unresolved. The germline V gene encodes CDR1 LNHDA and CDR2 SQIVND (reference sequence). This CDR3 has 16 residues. V was shortened by 6 bases and J by 1 base, with 16 bases between the two germline ends. For the CDR3, the DNA is TGTGCCAGTAGCCGGGGTCTCTCAGGCAGCAATCAGCCCCAGCATTTT. Translation: CASSRGLSGSNQPQHF.

This chain uses TRBV27 with TRBJ1-2, with a possible D match to TRBD1 (6 bases). CDR3 length: 15 residues. Germline values: CDR1 MNHEY, CDR2 SMNVEV (reference sequence). Trimming removed 3 bases at V and 6 bases at J, with 17 bases between. Here the CDR3 reads CASSFTMWGLDGYTF. Here the CDR3 DNA reads TGTGCCAGCAGTTTTACTATGTGGGGGCTAGATGGCTACACCTTC.

The chain recombines TRBV24-1 with TRBJ2-1; 7 nucleotides agree with TRBD2. J was trimmed by 2 bases and V by 3 bases; bases with no gene match: 6. This CDR3 is built from 16 residues. CDR1 is KGHDR and CDR2 is SFDVKD in the germline V gene. The CDR3 DNA reads TGTGCCACCAGTGATGCCGCGGGAGAGACCTACAATGAGCAGTTCTTC. It is translated as CATSDAAGETYNEQFF.

This clone was found once. The rearrangement joins TRBV5-1 to TRBJ1-1; D is unclear. V shed 4 bases and J shed 3 bases, with 13 bases lying between them. CDR3 size: 14 residues. The germline CDR1 and CDR2 sequences are SGHRS and YFSETQ. CDR3 sequence (DNA): TGCGCCAGCAGCCGAAGACCCGGAGACACTGAAGCTTTCTTT. Amino acids: CASSRRPGDTEAFF. The whole variable domain, remainder taken from reference TRBV5-1 and TRBJ1-1, is KAGVTQTPRYLIKTRGQQVTLSCSPISGHRSVSWYQQTPGQGLQFLFEYFSETQRNKGNFPGRFSGRQFSNSRSEMNVSTLELGDSALYLCASSRRPGDTEAFFGQGTRLTVV.

This clone was recorded once. V gene TRBV4-2 combines with J gene TRBJ1-3; possible D gene TRBD1, 5 bases. Trimming took off 1 base at V and 0 bases at J, with 13 bases between the two ends. The CDR3 contains 17 residues. CDR1 and CDR2 from the germline V gene are LGHNA and YNFKEQ. The CDR3 loop reads CASSQGPTGGSGNTIYF. CDR3 sequence (DNA): TGTGCCAGCAGCCAAGGTCCCACAGGCGGCTCTGGAAACACCATATATTTT.

The chain is built from TRBV4-3 and TRBJ2-1; TRBD1 aligns across 12 bases. Trimming took 6 bases from V and 7 from J; bases not matched to a gene: 7. CDR3 size: 15 residues. The V gene's germline CDR1 is LGHNA and CDR2 YSLEER. CDR3 in amino acids: CASRQGTGGQNEQFF. The DNA for the CDR3 is TGCGCCAGCAGGCAGGGGACAGGGGGCCAGAATGAGCAGTTCTTC.

CDR3 sequence reads: CASQQGASNTGELFF. CDR3 DNA: TGTGCGTCTCAACAGGGGGCTTCGAACACCGGGGAGCTGTTTTTT. This chain links TRBV30 with TRBJ2-2; TRBD1 agrees at 9 bases. This CDR3 spans 15 amino acids. CDR1 and CDR2 (germline): GTSNPN, SVGIG (reference sequence).

This rearrangement joins TRBV5-1 to TRBJ2-1; 8 positions match TRBD2. The germline V gene has CDR1 SGHRS and CDR2 YFSETQ. V trimming: 4 bases; J trimming: 4 bases; junction bases outside the gene matches: 10. This CDR3 comprises 16 residues. CDR3 residues: CASSRASGRGYNEQFF. The CDR3 nucleotides read TGCGCCAGCAGCCGGGCGAGCGGGAGAGGGTACAATGAGCAGTTCTTC.

The J gene is TRBJ1-2, the V gene TRBV7-2; 7 bases align to TRBD1. Germline V gene data show CDR1 as SGHTA and CDR2 as FQGNSA. The V and J ends lost 3 bases and 0 bases, in that order; junction bases with no gene match: 1. This CDR3 is 14 amino acids long. DNA of the CDR3: TGTGCCAGCAGCTTGACAGGGTCTAACTATGGCTACACCTTC. Translation: CASSLTGSNYGYTF.

The CDR3 loop is CASRSEVRGYTF. The CDR3 DNA reads as TGTGCCAGCAGATCGGAGGTTCGGGGCTACACCTTC. The chain has TRBV6-5 and TRBJ1-2; D not certain. The V end lost 6 bases, the J end lost 8 bases, and 13 bases lay between the germline ends. Germline V gives CDR1 MNHEY, CDR2 SVGAGI. The CDR3 runs 12 residues.

The chain couples TRBV19 to TRBJ1-5, with 12 bases lining up with TRBD1. The germline V gene encodes CDR1 LNHDA and CDR2 SQIVND (reference sequence). J was trimmed by 2 bases and V by 5 bases; bases with no gene match: 7. There are 17 residues in the CDR3. The CDR3: CASSLGTGGFGNQPQHF. CDR3 DNA sequence: TGTGCCAGTAGTCTCGGGACAGGGGGCTTTGGCAATCAGCCCCAGCATTTT.